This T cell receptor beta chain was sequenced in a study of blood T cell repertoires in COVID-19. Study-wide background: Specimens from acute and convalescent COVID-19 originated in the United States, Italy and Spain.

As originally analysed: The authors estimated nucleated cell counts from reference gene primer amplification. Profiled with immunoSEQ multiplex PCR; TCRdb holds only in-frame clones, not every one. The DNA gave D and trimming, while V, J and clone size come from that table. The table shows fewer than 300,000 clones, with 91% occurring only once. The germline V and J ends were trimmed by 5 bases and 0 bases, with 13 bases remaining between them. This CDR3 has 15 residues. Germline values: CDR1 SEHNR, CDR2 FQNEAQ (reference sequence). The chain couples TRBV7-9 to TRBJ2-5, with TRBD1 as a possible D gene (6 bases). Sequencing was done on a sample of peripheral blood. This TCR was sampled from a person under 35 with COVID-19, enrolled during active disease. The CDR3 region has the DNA TGTGCCAGCAGCAACTCCGGGACATACCAAGAGACCCAGTACTTC. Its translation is CASSNSGTYQETQYF.